What follows describes a single TCR beta chain. The antigen remains unidentified. The junction differs from germline at one of its ends, possibly a read error. The data stem from a study of T-cell memory formation after mild COVID-19. Study details: TCR clusters showed largely donor specificity.

This CDR3 contains 16 residues. CDR1 and CDR2 (germline): SGHTA, FQGNSA. Constant-segment primers served in 5'RACE that generated TCR alpha and TCR beta cDNA libraries bearing sample barcodes and UMIs. TCRdb recomputed calls from the 5' RACE reads with MiXCR, one row per CDR3 protein. This repertoire shows about 600,000 distinct CDR3 sequences, about 22% found once; its top ten account for under 8.5%. Study-wide findings and caveats: Contracting CD4+ clones were located mainly in CM and EM, and CD8+ clones in EMRA. Clones that contracted from day 15 to 85 were balanced CD4/CD8, while later expanders leaned CD4+.

The sequence derives from an adult woman who had mild COVID-19 (a few samples of this study predate the infection). Cell type and time point are not known. The sample consisted of PBMCs or a T cell subset sorted from them (not recorded which). V is TRBV7-2 and J is TRBJ2-1; the D gene could be TRBD1 or TRBD2 (5 bases each). CDR3 DNA: TGTGCCATCAGCTTAACGGGCACGGGATGGGGCGATGAGCAGTTCTTC. Translation: CAISLTGTGWGDEQFF.